This TCR beta chain was recovered during a study of siplizumab effects on memory and regulatory T cells. The study's findings and limits: Confirmatory evidence of suppressive function in proliferating siplizumab-culture Tregs was not obtained.

TCRdb's table, derived via immunoSEQ multiplex PCR, lists solely in-frame clones and lacks some. The sample yields some 80,000 clones, more than 85% seen once. Worth noting for this clone: What it binds is not known.

CDR3 length: 19 residues. V shed 7 bases, J shed 2 bases, and the junction held 16 bases outside the gene matches. CDR1 and CDR2 (germline): SGHVS, FQNEAQ. The chain has TRBV7-8 and TRBJ2-5; 13 bases are shared with TRBD2. The receptor was isolated from a human donor in good health. What was sequenced was CD8+ T cells sorted from blood. CDR3 amino acids: CASNRPGLAGDARQETQYF. The CDR3 region has the DNA TGTGCCAGCAACAGACCTGGACTAGCGGGAGACGCAAGACAAGAGACCCAGTACTTC. The full variable domain, completed using reference TRBV7-8 and TRBJ2-5, is GAGVSQSPRYKVAKRGQDVALRCDPISGHVSLFWYQQALGQGPEFLTYFQNEAQLDKSGLPSDRFFAERPEGSVSTLKIQRTQQEDSAVYLCASNRPGLAGDARQETQYFGPGTRLLVL.